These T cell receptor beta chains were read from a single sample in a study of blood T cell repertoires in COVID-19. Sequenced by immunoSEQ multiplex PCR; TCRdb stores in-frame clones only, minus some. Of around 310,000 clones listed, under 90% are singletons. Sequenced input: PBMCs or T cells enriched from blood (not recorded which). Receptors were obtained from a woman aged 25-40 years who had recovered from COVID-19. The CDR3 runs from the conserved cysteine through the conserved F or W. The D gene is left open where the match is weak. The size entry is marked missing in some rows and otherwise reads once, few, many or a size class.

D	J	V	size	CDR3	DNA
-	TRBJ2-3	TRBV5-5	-	CASSATDRNTDTQYF	TGTGCCAGCAGCGCCACAGACCGTAACACAGATACGCAGTATTTT
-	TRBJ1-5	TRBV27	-	CASSPLGTLNQPQHF	TGTGCCAGCAGTCCGCTGGGGACATTGAATCAGCCCCAGCATTTT
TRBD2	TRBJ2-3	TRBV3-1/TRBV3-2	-	CASSQEPGLVTDTQYF	TGTGCCAGCAGCCAAGAACCGGGACTAGTTACAGATACGCAGTATTTT
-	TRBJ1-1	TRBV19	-	CASRTDRSLVAFF	TGTGCCAGTAGGACTGACCGGTCGCTGGTAGCTTTCTTT
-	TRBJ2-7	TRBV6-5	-	CASTRRVSYEQYF	TGTGCCAGCACCCGACGGGTCTCCTACGAGCAGTACTTC
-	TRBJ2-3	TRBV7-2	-	CASAAGHGTDTQYF	TGTGCCAGCGCGGCGGGGCATGGCACAGATACGCAGTATTTT
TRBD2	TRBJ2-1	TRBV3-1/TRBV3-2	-	CASSQDSWTSGSDEQFF	TGTGCCAGCAGCCAAGATAGCTGGACTAGCGGTTCTGATGAGCAGTTCTTC
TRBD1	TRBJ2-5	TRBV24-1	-	CATSDGTAQETQYF	TGTGCCACCAGTGATGGGACAGCCCAAGAGACCCAGTACTTC
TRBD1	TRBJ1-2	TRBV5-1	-	CASSPRTGSSTGYTF	TGCGCCAGCAGCCCACGGACAGGTTCTTCGACCGGCTACACCTTC
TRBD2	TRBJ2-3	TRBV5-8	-	CASSLTAGGLDTQYF	TGTGCCAGCAGCTTAACGGCGGGAGGTCTAGATACGCAGTATTTT
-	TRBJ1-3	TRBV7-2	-	CASSLVSPGQAGSGNTIYF	TGTGCCAGCAGCTTAGTTTCACCCGGGCAGGCGGGGTCCGGAAACACCATATATTTT
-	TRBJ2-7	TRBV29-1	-	CSVEDLAGTTYEQYF	TGCAGCGTTGAAGATCTGGCGGGTACTACCTACGAGCAGTACTTC
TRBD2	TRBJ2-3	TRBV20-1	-	CSASLRGRLAGAPDTQYF	TGCAGTGCTAGTTTACGGGGGAGACTAGCGGGAGCACCAGATACGCAGTATTTT
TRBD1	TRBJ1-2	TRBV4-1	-	CASSQDLGGQGGFYGYTF	TGCGCCAGCAGCCAAGATTTGGGCGGACAGGGAGGGTTCTATGGCTACACCTTC
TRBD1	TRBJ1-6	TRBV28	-	CASNSPPGQGRAPLHF	TGTGCCAGCAACTCCCCTCCGGGACAGGGAAGGGCACCCCTCCACTTT
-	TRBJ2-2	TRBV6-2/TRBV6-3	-	CASSYSGRWEATSSNTGELFF	TGTGCCAGCAGTTACTCGGGTAGGTGGGAGGCAACCTCTTCGAACACCGGGGAGCTGTTTTTT
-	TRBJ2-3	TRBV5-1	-	CASRPGTPLTSLDTQYF	TGCGCCAGCAGACCCGGGACTCCACTAACGTCGTTGGATACGCAGTATTTT
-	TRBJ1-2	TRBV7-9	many	CASSLVGQGYGYTF	TGTGCCAGCAGCTTAGTAGGCCAGGGCTATGGCTACACCTTC
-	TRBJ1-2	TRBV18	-	CASSQEAGQVSGYTF	TGTGCCAGCTCTCAAGAAGCGGGACAAGTGTCCGGCTACACCTTC
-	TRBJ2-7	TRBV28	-	CASSILDSYEQYF	TGTGCCAGCAGTATCTTGGACAGCTACGAGCAGTACTTC
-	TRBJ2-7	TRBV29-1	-	CSVLTGLASYEQYF	TGCAGCGTTTTGACAGGTCTTGCCTCCTACGAGCAGTACTTC
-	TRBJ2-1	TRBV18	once	CASSPGHGNEQFF	TGTGCCAGCTCACCGGGACATGGCAATGAGCAGTTCTTC
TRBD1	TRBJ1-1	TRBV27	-	CASSSDRANTEAFF	TGTGCCAGCAGTTCCGACAGGGCGAACACTGAAGCTTTCTTT
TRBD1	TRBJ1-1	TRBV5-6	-	CASSLGQGARNTEAFF	TGTGCCAGCAGCTTGGGACAGGGGGCTCGGAACACTGAAGCTTTCTTT
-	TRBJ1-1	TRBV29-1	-	CSVVRRLENTEAFF	TGCAGCGTTGTAAGACGGCTAGAGAACACTGAAGCTTTCTTT
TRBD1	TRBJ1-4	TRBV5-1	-	CASSLAGTGSNEKLFF	TGCGCCAGCAGCTTGGCCGGGACAGGGTCTAATGAAAAACTGTTTTTT
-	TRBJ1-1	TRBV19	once	CASSTGHYNTEAFF	TGTGCCAGTAGTACGGGACACTATAACACTGAAGCTTTCTTT
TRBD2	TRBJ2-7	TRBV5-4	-	CASSLAWASGSSYEQYF	TGTGCCAGCAGCTTGGCCTGGGCTAGCGGGAGCTCCTACGAGCAGTACTTC
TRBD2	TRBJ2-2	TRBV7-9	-	CASSDPSGRANTGELFF	TGTGCCAGCAGCGACCCTAGCGGGAGGGCGAACACCGGGGAGCTGTTTTTT
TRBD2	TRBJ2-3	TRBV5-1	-	CASSTDKTSGSIRDTQYF	TGCGCCAGCAGCACGGACAAGACTAGCGGGAGCATCAGAGATACGCAGTATTTT
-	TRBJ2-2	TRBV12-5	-	CASGQRLTGELFF	TGTGCTAGTGGCCAACGCCTAACCGGGGAGCTGTTTTTT
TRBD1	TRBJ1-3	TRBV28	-	CASSSPGQGSGNTIYF	TGTGCCAGCAGCTCACCCGGACAGGGCTCTGGAAACACCATATATTTT
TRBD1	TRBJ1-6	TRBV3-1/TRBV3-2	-	CASSPQGAGSPLHF	TGTGCCAGCAGTCCACAGGGGGCTGGTTCACCCCTCCACTTT
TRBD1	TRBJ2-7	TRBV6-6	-	CASSPPTGGRVQKGYEQYF	TGTGCCAGCAGTCCCCCCACAGGGGGTAGGGTCCAGAAGGGTTACGAGCAGTACTTC
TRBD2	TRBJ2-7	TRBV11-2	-	CASVTGLPLRQYF	TGTGCCAGCGTCACGGGACTACCCCTTCGGCAGTACTTC
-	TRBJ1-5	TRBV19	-	CAGSPGSNQPQHF	TGTGCCGGTAGTCCCGGGAGCAATCAGCCCCAGCATTTT
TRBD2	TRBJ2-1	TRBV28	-	CASSPRTSGTYNEQFF	TGTGCCAGCAGTCCACGGACTAGCGGGACCTACAATGAGCAGTTCTTC
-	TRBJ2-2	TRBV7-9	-	CASSLGTFTGELFF	TGTGCCAGCAGCCTAGGGACATTTACCGGGGAGCTGTTTTTT
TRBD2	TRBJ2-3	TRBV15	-	CATSRLGTSGISTDTQYF	TGTGCCACCAGCAGACTCGGGACTAGCGGGATTAGCACAGATACGCAGTATTTT
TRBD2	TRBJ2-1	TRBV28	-	CASNSPGLAGKYNEQFF	TGTGCCAGCAACTCCCCGGGACTAGCGGGAAAGTACAATGAGCAGTTCTTC
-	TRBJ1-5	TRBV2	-	CASTQGIQPQHF	TGTGCCAGCACCCAGGGGATCCAGCCCCAGCATTTT
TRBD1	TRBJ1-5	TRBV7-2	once	CASSKRQGDQPQHF	TGTGCCAGCAGCAAGAGACAGGGTGATCAGCCCCAGCATTTT
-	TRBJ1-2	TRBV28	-	CASSLVGAYGYTF	TGTGCCAGCAGTTTGGTGGGGGCCTATGGCTACACCTTC
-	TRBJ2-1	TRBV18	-	CASSPTEGVRAEEQFF	TGTGCCAGCTCTCCGACCGAGGGAGTAAGGGCTGAAGAGCAGTTCTTC
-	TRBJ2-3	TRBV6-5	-	CASSSGTRNTDTQYF	TGTGCCAGCAGCTCCGGGACAAGGAACACAGATACGCAGTATTTT
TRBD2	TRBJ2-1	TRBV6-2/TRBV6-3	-	CASSFLAVGEQFF	TGTGCCAGCAGTTTTCTAGCGGTCGGGGAGCAGTTCTTC
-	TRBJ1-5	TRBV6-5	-	CASSLTVRSNQPQHF	TGTGCCAGCAGTCTGACAGTCCGAAGCAATCAGCCCCAGCATTTT
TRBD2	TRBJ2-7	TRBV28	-	CASRDSGLAGGSSYEQYF	TGTGCCAGCAGGGACTCGGGACTAGCGGGAGGAAGCTCCTACGAGCAGTACTTC